Each of the 25 T cell receptor beta chains below was sequenced from the same sample in a study of shared clonotypes between healthy human individuals. Sequenced by immunoSEQ multiplex PCR; TCRdb stores in-frame clones only, minus some. In the table there are 1.6 million or so clones, roughly 96% of which are singletons. Sample: naive CD4+ T cells sorted from blood. Noted subset: CD45RA+ positively selected. The receptors here all came from a man in his thirties or forties in good health.

This clone was detected only a few times. The rearrangement joins TRBV5-5 to TRBJ1-2, with D perhaps TRBD1 (5 bases). The CDR3 consists of 14 residues. Germline V lookup: CDR1 SGHKS, CDR2 YYEKEE (reference sequence). The ends were cut back, 4 bases at V and 3 bases at J, with 13 bases in the middle. CDR3 bases: TGTGCCAGCAGCCGAGCCCAGGGAGACTATGGCTACACCTTC. As protein: CASSRAQGDYGYTF.

The chain recombines TRBV27 with TRBJ2-7, with 9 bases fitting TRBD1. CDR3 length: 13 residues. J lost 4 bases, V lost 8 bases, and 6 bases had no gene match. Germline CDR1 reads MNHEY; CDR2 reads SMNVEV (reference sequence). CDR3 amino acids: CASGGQGKYEQYF. CDR3 DNA sequence: TGTGCCAGCGGGGGACAGGGAAAATACGAGCAGTACTTC.

The chain recombines TRBV10-2 with TRBJ2-2; D is possibly TRBD1 or TRBD2 (6 bases each). The CDR3 spans 17 residues. Trimming shortened V by 6 bases and J by 4 bases, and 21 bases separated the two germline ends. The germline gives CDR1 WSHSY, CDR2 SAAADI. The CDR3 DNA sequence: TGCGCCAGCAGCTCCGGGGGCCAGGGCATCCGCACCGGGGAGCTGTTTTTT. Amino acids: CASSSGGQGIRTGELFF.

The gene calls are TRBV19 and TRBJ2-2; either TRBD1 or TRBD2 may supply D (6 bases each). Germline CDR1 reads LNHDA; CDR2 reads SQIVND (reference sequence). The V gene lost 2 bases and the J gene lost 6 bases, with 10 bases spanning the gap. The CDR3 extends over 14 amino acids. In DNA form, the CDR3 reads TGTGCCAGTAGTATACGGGGGCGCTCCGGGGAGCTGTTTTTT. It specifies CASSIRGRSGELFF.

The chain recombines TRBV19 with TRBJ2-1, with a possible D match to TRBD1 (7 bases). V lost 3 bases, J lost 13 bases, and 10 bases lay in between. The CDR3 loop spans 11 amino acids. Germline CDR1 LNHDA, CDR2 SQIVND (reference sequence). The CDR3 protein is CASSIRGVQFF. CDR3 in DNA: TGTGCCAGTAGTATCAGGGGGGTTCAGTTCTTC.

The rearrangement links TRBV5-1 to TRBJ2-3; D is unclear. CDR1 is SGHRS, CDR2 YFSETQ, per germline. The CDR3 is 14 residues long. Between the trimmed V and J ends, which lost 0 bases and 3 bases, there was a span of 8 bases. The CDR3 sequence: CASSLAVLTDTQYF. The CDR3 DNA follows: TGCGCCAGCAGCTTGGCCGTCCTTACAGATACGCAGTATTTT.

This chain links TRBV6-5 with TRBJ2-1, with D perhaps TRBD1 (6 bases). Germline CDR1 MNHEY, CDR2 SVGAGI. CDR3 length: 13 residues. Trimming stripped 6 bases from V and 4 bases from J, with 10 bases between. CDR3 protein: CASSPQGYNEQFF. CDR3 nucleotides: TGTGCCAGCAGCCCACAGGGATACAATGAGCAGTTCTTC.

The rearrangement uses TRBV7-2 and TRBJ2-3, with TRBD2 matching over 10 bases. This CDR3 comprises 18 residues. V lost 5 bases to trimming and J lost 3 bases; unmatched junction nucleotides: 14. CDR1 and CDR2 from the germline V gene are SGHTA and FQGNSA. The CDR3 coding sequence is TGTGCCAGCAGCCCTACCAGCTATAGCGGGGGGAGGACAGATACGCAGTATTTT. As protein: CASSPTSYSGGRTDTQYF. The whole variable domain, remainder taken from reference TRBV7-2 and TRBJ2-3, is GAGVSQSPSNKVTEKGKDVELRCDPISGHTALYWYRQSLGQGLEFLIYFQGNSAPDKSGLPSDRFSAERTGGSVSTLTIQRTQQEDSAVYLCASSPTSYSGGRTDTQYFGPGTRLTVL.

The chain couples TRBV7-6 to TRBJ2-1, with 9 bases matching TRBD2. The CDR3 covers 18 residues. J gave up 6 bases and V 0 bases, and 12 bases lay outside the gene matches. Germline loops: CDR1 SGHVS, CDR2 FNYEAQ. The CDR3 loop reads CASSLAASGDLLPNEQFF. In DNA form, the CDR3 reads TGTGCCAGCAGCTTAGCAGCTAGCGGGGATTTACTACCCAATGAGCAGTTCTTC.

The genes are TRBV28 and TRBJ2-7, with a tentative D call TRBD2 (5 bases). Trimming took off 5 bases at V and 2 bases at J, with 16 bases between the two ends. Germline V gene data show CDR1 as MDHEN and CDR2 as SYDVKM. The CDR3 totals 15 residues. The chain's CDR3 is CASSPSGRFTYEQYF. DNA of the CDR3: TGTGCCAGCAGTCCAAGCGGTCGATTCACCTACGAGCAGTACTTC.

The gene calls are TRBV19 and TRBJ1-1; D gene uncertain. V was shortened by 7 bases and J by 6 bases, with 9 bases between the two germline ends. The length of the CDR3 is 11 residues. Germline assignment: CDR1 LNHDA and CDR2 SQIVND (reference sequence). In nucleotides, the CDR3 is TGTGCCAGTAAGAATTTGGCTGAAGCTTTCTTT. The encoded protein is CASKNLAEAFF.

The rearrangement joins TRBV12-5 to TRBJ1-5; D is possibly TRBD1 (6 bases). The CDR3 length is 13 residues. Between the trimmed V and J ends, which lost 7 bases and 11 bases, there was a span of 18 bases. Per germline, CDR1 LGHNT and CDR2 FRNRAP. The CDR3 region has the DNA TGTGCTAGTGCTCCGGACAGCTATGGGGCCCAGCATTTT. Translated, it gives CASAPDSYGAQHF.

The J gene is TRBJ1-1, the V gene TRBV7-2; tentatively, D is TRBD1 (5 bases). V shed 1 base and J shed 1 base, with 10 bases lying between them. The CDR3 is made up of 15 amino acids. CDR1 is SGHTA and CDR2 is FQGNSA in the germline V gene. CDR3 amino acids: CASSLDGTENTEAFF. The CDR3 DNA follows: TGTGCCAGCAGCTTAGATGGGACGGAGAACACTGAAGCTTTCTTT.

The chain combines TRBV7-2 with TRBJ2-6; D unresolved. CDR1 and CDR2 from the germline V gene are SGHTA and FQGNSA. V dropped 3 bases and J dropped 0 bases, with 6 bases sitting between them. The CDR3 covers 15 residues. The CDR3 DNA reads as TGTGCCAGCAGCTTCGGAAGCTCTGGGGCCAACGTCCTGACTTTC. It codes for CASSFGSSGANVLTF. Together with reference TRBV7-2 and TRBJ2-6, the CDR3 gives the full variable domain: GAGVSQSPSNKVTEKGKDVELRCDPISGHTALYWYRQSLGQGLEFLIYFQGNSAPDKSGLPSDRFSAERTGGSVSTLTIQRTQQEDSAVYLCASSFGSSGANVLTFGAGSRLTVL.

This chain joins TRBV6-5 and TRBJ2-3; D not certain. The CDR3 runs to 15 residues. V was pared by 5 bases and J by 0 bases, with 12 bases between. Germline values: CDR1 MNHEY, CDR2 SVGAGI. The CDR3 sequence: CASSRDTFSTDTQYF. The CDR3 DNA reads as TGTGCCAGCAGTCGAGACACCTTTAGCACAGATACGCAGTATTTT.

V usage is TRBV4-3 and J usage is TRBJ2-7; 7 nucleotides agree with TRBD1. Trimming cost V 3 bases and J 1 base; bases outside gene matches: 3. The CDR3 sequence is 14 residues long. Germline-derived CDR1 and CDR2 are LGHNA and YSLEER. The CDR3 DNA reads as TGCGCCAGCAGCCATGGGGGACAGTCCTACGAGCAGTACTTC. Translated, it gives CASSHGGQSYEQYF.

J is TRBJ2-3 and V is TRBV5-1; maybe TRBD2 (6 bases). Trimming cost V 6 bases and J 4 bases, with 27 bases left between them. This CDR3 region has 18 residues. CDR1 and CDR2 from the germline V gene are SGHRS and YFSETQ. CDR3 DNA sequence: TGCGCCAGCAACTCCCAAACGCGTACACGCGGGATTGCAGATACGCAGTATTTT. It codes for CASNSQTRTRGIADTQYF.

This chain's CDR3 is CASRLAGAYNEQFF. Written as DNA, the CDR3 is TGCGCCAGCAGGCTAGCGGGAGCCTACAATGAGCAGTTCTTC. The V gene is TRBV4-1, the J gene TRBJ2-1; 10 nucleotides match TRBD2. V shed 6 bases and J 2 bases; nucleotides not matched to a gene: 1. The CDR3 length is 14 residues. Germline loops: CDR1 MGHRA, CDR2 YSYEKL.

In its sample, this clone was seen once. DNA of the CDR3: TGTGCCAGTCAACCTAGCGGTCCCTACAATGAGCAGTTCTTC. This translates into CASQPSGPYNEQFF. This chain joins TRBV19 and TRBJ2-1, with 7 nucleotides matching TRBD2. This CDR3 comprises 14 residues. Germline loops: CDR1 LNHDA, CDR2 SQIVND (reference sequence). The V and J ends lost 8 bases and 2 bases, in that order; junction bases with no gene match: 6.

The rearrangement joins TRBV5-1 to TRBJ2-5; 12 bases fit TRBD2. Germline V lookup: CDR1 SGHRS, CDR2 YFSETQ. CDR3 length equals 17 residues. V lost 4 bases and J lost 4; bases outside the gene matches: 11. CDR3 in amino acids: CASSDRASGRAAETQYF. CDR3 coding DNA: TGCGCCAGCAGCGATCGAGCTAGCGGGAGGGCCGCAGAGACCCAGTACTTC.

This chain connects TRBV6-5 to TRBJ2-3; D call uncertain. Trimming stripped 6 bases from V and 5 bases from J, with 6 bases between. Germline V gene sequence: CDR1 MNHEY, CDR2 SVGAGI. The CDR3 has 11 residues. The CDR3 DNA reads TGTGCCAGCAGGCAAATAGATACGCAGTATTTT. The encoded protein is CASRQIDTQYF.

The rearrangement joins TRBV5-1 to TRBJ2-2; D uncertain. V was trimmed by 1 base and J by 2 bases, leaving 6 bases between them. The CDR3 is made up of 14 amino acids. The germline CDR1 and CDR2 sequences are SGHRS and YFSETQ. The CDR3 DNA reads as TGCGCCAGCAGCTTGTACGGAAACACCGGGGAGCTGTTTTTT. It translates to CASSLYGNTGELFF.

This sequence joins TRBV10-1 and TRBJ2-1; weak D call: TRBD1 (6 bases). The CDR3 spans 13 residues. V lost 3 bases and J lost 8, with 11 bases in between. CDR1 is WNHNN, CDR2 SYGVQD, per germline (reference sequence). The CDR3 DNA is TGCGCCAGCAGTGAAACAGGGTATTATGAGCAGTTCTTC. Its translation is CASSETGYYEQFF.

The V call is TRBV6-6, the J call TRBJ2-1; D uncertain. Between the trimmed V and J ends, which lost 0 bases and 9 bases, there was a span of 9 bases. The CDR3 has 13 amino acids. Germline values: CDR1 MNHNY, CDR2 SVGAGI (reference sequence). CDR3 in amino acids: CASSYSSETEQFF. The CDR3 region has the DNA TGTGCCAGCAGTTACTCCTCTGAGACTGAGCAGTTCTTC.

CDR3: CASSPGQITYEQYF. The CDR3 region has the DNA TGTGCCAGCTCACCAGGACAGATAACCTACGAGCAGTACTTC. This chain links TRBV18 with TRBJ2-7, with a weak D call TRBD1 (6 bases). V shed 2 bases and J shed 2 bases, with 10 bases lying between them. Germline V CDR1 and CDR2: KGHSH, LQKENI. This CDR3 is 14 amino acids long.